These 9 T cell receptor beta chains were all obtained from the same sample, sequenced in a study of cytomegalovirus exposure and HLA in healthy donors. Amplification used 60 Vbeta primers and 13 Jbeta primers. The protocol was immunoSEQ multiplex PCR, while the TCRdb copy is restricted to in-frame clones and leaves out a portion. The sample includes roughly 190,000 clones, around 75% of them seen just once. The sample taken for sequencing was PBMCs. These receptor sequences come from a woman aged 45-60 years in good health and CMV-seronegative.

The CDR3 loop reads CASSYRERVTDTQYF. The CDR3 region has the DNA TGTGCCAGCAGTTACAGGGAGCGAGTCACAGATACGCAGTATTTT. The chain joins TRBV6-5 to TRBJ2-3; D perhaps matches TRBD2 (5 bases). CDR1 is MNHEY, CDR2 SVGAGI, per germline. The CDR3 spans 15 residues. V shed 2 bases and J shed 2 bases, with 11 bases lying between them.

Only one count was recorded for this clone. The gene calls are TRBV19 and TRBJ1-5, with D tentatively TRBD1 (6 bases). CDR3 length: 15 residues. Germline V gene sequence: CDR1 LNHDA, CDR2 SQIVND (reference sequence). V shed 2 bases and J shed 7 bases, with 15 bases lying between them. This CDR3 is CASSIKGRGGQPQHF. Here the CDR3 DNA reads TGTGCCAGTAGTATAAAGGGGCGAGGGGGACAGCCCCAGCATTTT.

V is TRBV6-1 and J is TRBJ2-3, with D possibly matching TRBD2 (5 bases). The CDR3 length is 14 residues. Germline lookup yields CDR1 MNHNS and CDR2 SASEGT. V was pared by 2 bases and J by 6 bases, with 12 bases between. CDR3 DNA sequence: TGTGCCAGCAGTGAACGAACTAGTAGGGATACGCAGTATTTT. Protein product: CASSERTSRDTQYF.

The rearrangement joins TRBV27 to TRBJ1-5; the D gene is possibly TRBD1 (6 bases). Trimming removed 6 bases at V and 4 bases at J, with 10 bases between. CDR1 is MNHEY and CDR2 is SMNVEV in the germline V gene (reference sequence). This CDR3 is built from 13 residues. The CDR3: CASRDSANQPQHF. CDR3 nucleotides: TGTGCCAGCAGGGACAGCGCTAATCAGCCCCAGCATTTT.

The V gene is TRBV5-1, the J gene TRBJ2-4; no clear D gene. Germline V CDR1 and CDR2: SGHRS, YFSETQ. Trimming removed 4 bases at V and 1 base at J, with 6 bases between. This CDR3 has 13 amino acids. Here the CDR3 reads CASSPLAKNIQYF. CDR3 nucleotides: TGCGCCAGCAGCCCCCTCGCCAAAAACATTCAGTACTTC. The variable domain in full, completed from reference TRBV5-1 and TRBJ2-4, reads KAGVTQTPRYLIKTRGQQVTLSCSPISGHRSVSWYQQTPGQGLQFLFEYFSETQRNKGNFPGRFSGRQFSNSRSEMNVSTLELGDSALYLCASSPLAKNIQYFGAGTRLSVL.

The genes are TRBV28 and TRBJ1-1; 8 nucleotides line up with TRBD1. J lost 4 bases, V lost 6 bases, and 4 bases had no gene match. Germline CDR1 reads MDHEN; CDR2 reads SYDVKM. The CDR3 runs 13 residues. In DNA form, the CDR3 reads TGTGCCAGCAGGACAGGGGTCGCCACTGAAGCTTTCTTT. This sequence encodes CASRTGVATEAFF.

The chain carries TRBV6-6 and TRBJ2-1, with unresolved D. CDR1 MNHNY and CDR2 SVGAGI come from the germline V gene (reference sequence). Trimming cost V 4 bases and J 2 bases, with 3 bases left between them. CDR3 length: 12 amino acids. The CDR3 reads CASSSPYNEQFF. The CDR3 DNA sequence: TGTGCCAGCAGTTCTCCCTACAATGAGCAGTTCTTC.

The chain combines TRBV30 with TRBJ1-2; the D is unclear. This CDR3 region has 13 residues. Germline V CDR1 and CDR2: GTSNPN, SVGIG (reference sequence). Trimming shortened V by 2 bases and J by 6 bases, and 13 bases separated the two germline ends. CDR3 residues: CAWSSGGVHGYTF. The CDR3 coding sequence is TGTGCCTGGAGTTCAGGAGGTGTACATGGCTACACCTTC.

V is TRBV28 and J is TRBJ1-2; D remains unclear. Germline assignment: CDR1 MDHEN and CDR2 SYDVKM. This CDR3 contains 17 residues. V lost 6 bases to trimming and J lost 2 bases, with 22 bases between them. For the CDR3, the DNA is TGTGCCAGCAGAACTTTGCTGGCAGGTGGTAGGAACTATGGCTACACCTTC. Residues: CASRTLLAGGRNYGYTF.